This TCR beta chain originates from a study of T cells in Graves' hyperthyroidism and ophthalmopathy. Ten or more counts support this clonotype. The CDR3 is 13 amino acids. With 5 bases removed from V and 7 bases from J, the gap between germline ends came to 12 bases. Germline V lookup: CDR1 DFQATT, CDR2 SNEGSKA (reference sequence). Amplification of TCR beta CDR3 regions used RNA as the template. Researchers ran a first-round RT-PCR on the TCR CDR3 using the HTBI primer set. From the multiplex PCR reads, TCRdb called clonotypes with MiXCR, one entry per CDR3 protein. The table lists over 500,000 distinct CDR3 sequences, over 15% of them singletons, with under 20% in the top ten.

Sequenced: blood. The chain uses TRBV20-1 and TRBJ1-6, with D unclear. The sequence came from a woman under 30 with Graves' ophthalmopathy. The CDR3 DNA is TGCAGTGCTTTAGAGACGGGGAATTCACCCCTCCACTTT. Residues: CSALETGNSPLHF.